This T cell receptor (beta chain) originates from a study of T cells in Graves' hyperthyroidism and ophthalmopathy. Study-wide context: Specimen type is peripheral blood, collected at initial diagnosis prior to any treatment. Whole-study results and caveats: From stable hyperthyroidism, ophthalmopathy was set apart by a 13 V-J model.

The table lists this clonotype with many counts. Antigen: not known. This CDR3 region has 14 residues. Trimming cost V 3 bases and J 5 bases; bases outside gene matches: 6. Germline V lookup: CDR1 MDHEN, CDR2 SYDVKM. Amplified regions were TCR beta CDR3 sequences from RNA transcripts. The TCR CDR3 was amplified in a first-round RT-PCR using the HTBI primer set. Each CDR3 protein is one row after TCRdb ran MiXCR on the multiplex PCR reads. Of 350,000 to 450,000 distinct CDR3 sequences detected, 17% appear once; the ten largest clones hold roughly 35%. Thyroid ultrasound and orbital computed tomography, with clinical symptoms and serum thyroxine and TRAb, informed diagnoses.

The genes are TRBV28 and TRBJ2-7, with 8 bases identical to TRBD1. Sequences were obtained from blood. This clonotype was obtained from a woman in her twenties or thirties with Graves' hyperthyroidism that later progressed to Graves' ophthalmopathy. CDR3 residues: CASSLQGAVNEQYF. The CDR3, as DNA: TGTGCCAGCAGTTTGCAGGGGGCGGTCAACGAGCAGTACTTC.